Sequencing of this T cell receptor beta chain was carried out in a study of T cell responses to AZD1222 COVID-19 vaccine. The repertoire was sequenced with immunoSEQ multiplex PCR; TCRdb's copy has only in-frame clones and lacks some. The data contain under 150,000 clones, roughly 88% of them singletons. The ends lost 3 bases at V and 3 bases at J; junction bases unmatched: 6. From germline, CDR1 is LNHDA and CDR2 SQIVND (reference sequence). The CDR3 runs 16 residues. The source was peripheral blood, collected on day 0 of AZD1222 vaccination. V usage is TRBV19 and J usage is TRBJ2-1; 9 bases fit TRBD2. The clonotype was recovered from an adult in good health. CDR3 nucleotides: TGTGCCAGTAGTATCTCTAGCGGGAAAGGCTACAATGAGCAGTTCTTC. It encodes CASSISSGKGYNEQFF.